These 6 T cell receptor beta chains were sequenced from one sample in a study of cytomegalovirus exposure and HLA in healthy donors. Both 60 Vbeta primers and 13 Jbeta primers went into the PCR. The table came from immunoSEQ multiplex PCR; TCRdb's copy has only in-frame clones and leaves some out. Here the sample spans over 100,000 clones, under 90% being singletons. The sequencing input was PBMCs. These receptors were obtained from a woman in her twenties or thirties in good health and CMV-seronegative.

The CDR3 sequence is CASSRDSLLAKNIQYF. Here the CDR3 DNA reads TGTGCCAGCTCACGGGACAGTTTGCTAGCCAAAAACATTCAGTACTTC. This rearrangement joins TRBV18 to TRBJ2-4; 7 bases match TRBD1. Germline CDR1 KGHSH, CDR2 LQKENI. CDR3 length: 16 residues. Trimming cost V 4 bases and J 0 bases; bases outside gene matches: 6.

The rearrangement links TRBV6-5 to TRBJ2-7, with TRBD1 matching over 8 bases. The CDR3 sequence is 14 residues long. Per the germline V gene, CDR1 is MNHEY and CDR2 is SVGAGI. V was clipped by 5 bases and J by 5 bases; unmatched bases: 8. In DNA, the CDR3 is TGTGCCAGCAGTCCCAATCGACAGGGGCACGAGCAGTACTTC. Translation: CASSPNRQGHEQYF.

The chain is built from TRBV27 and TRBJ2-2; TRBD1 agrees at 8 bases. V dropped 6 bases and J dropped 1; count of bases not matched to a gene: 16. The CDR3 consists of 19 residues. CDR1 is MNHEY and CDR2 is SMNVEV in the germline V gene (reference sequence). Here the CDR3 DNA reads TGTGCCAGCAGCCGAGTTTCTGGTCGGGGGACAGGGAACACCGGGGAGCTGTTTTTT. Translating gives CASSRVSGRGTGNTGELFF.

This clone was recorded once. This rearrangement joins TRBV21-1 to TRBJ2-1; TRBD2 was called by the table and not checked on the DNA. TRBV21-1 is marked as a pseudogene. This CDR3 has 14 amino acids. The CDR3 reads CASSGLTTYNEQFF. As DNA, the CDR3 is TGTGCCAGCAGCGGACTCACAACCTACAATGAGCAGTTCTTC.

This clone came up once. The CDR3 sequence is CASSTPTDIAGRSYNEQFF. DNA of the CDR3: TGTGCCAGTAGTACCCCCACAGACATAGCGGGGCGCTCCTACAATGAGCAGTTCTTC. This chain links TRBV19 with TRBJ2-1; 8 bases are shared with TRBD2. The CDR3 loop spans 19 amino acids. The junction had 14 bases not matched to a gene; V was cut back by 4 bases and J by 0 bases. CDR1 and CDR2 from the germline V gene are LNHDA and SQIVND (reference sequence).

This clone has just one count. The chain employs TRBV19 and TRBJ1-4, with D possibly matching TRBD1 (5 bases). CDR1 and CDR2 from the germline V gene are LNHDA and SQIVND (reference sequence). This CDR3 contains 13 residues. The V end was cut by 3 bases, the J end by 6 bases, with 8 bases between. Here the CDR3 reads CASSIRGDEKLFF. The CDR3 nucleotides read TGTGCCAGTAGTATTCGGGGGGATGAAAAACTGTTTTTT.